This T cell receptor beta chain derives from a study of multiple sclerosis patients with progressive multifocal leukoencephalopathy. About the study: The control group, sampled over time, had multiple sclerosis, received natalizumab and did not develop PML. Whole-study findings and limits: Clones expanded at PML were already present before and during natalizumab.

Regarding time point: before natalizumab initiation. Every PCR reaction included synthetic inline CDR3 controls for all V-J pairings. Sequenced by immunoSEQ multiplex PCR; TCRdb stores in-frame clones only, minus some. The profile covers under 40,000 clones, with 80% to 95% appearing a single time and 1.9% taken by the ten largest. This CDR3 has 15 residues. V was clipped by 2 bases and J by 0 bases, with 12 bases between them. Germline V gives CDR1 SGHKS, CDR2 YYEKEE (reference sequence). Worth noting for this clone: Its cognate antigen is unknown.

The clonotype comes from a man aged 25 to 45 with multiple sclerosis. The specimen sequenced was PBMCs. The chain carries TRBV5-5 and TRBJ2-7; D unresolved. CDR3 amino acids: CASSFTGSFSYEQYF. In DNA, the CDR3 is TGTGCCAGCAGCTTCACCGGCAGCTTCTCCTACGAGCAGTACTTC. Filled out from reference TRBV5-5 and TRBJ2-7, the complete variable domain reads DAGVTQSPTHLIKTRGQQVTLRCSPISGHKSVSWYQQVLGQGPQFIFQYYEKEERGRGNFPDRFSARQFPNYSSELNVNALLLGDSALYLCASSFTGSFSYEQYFGPGTRLTVT.